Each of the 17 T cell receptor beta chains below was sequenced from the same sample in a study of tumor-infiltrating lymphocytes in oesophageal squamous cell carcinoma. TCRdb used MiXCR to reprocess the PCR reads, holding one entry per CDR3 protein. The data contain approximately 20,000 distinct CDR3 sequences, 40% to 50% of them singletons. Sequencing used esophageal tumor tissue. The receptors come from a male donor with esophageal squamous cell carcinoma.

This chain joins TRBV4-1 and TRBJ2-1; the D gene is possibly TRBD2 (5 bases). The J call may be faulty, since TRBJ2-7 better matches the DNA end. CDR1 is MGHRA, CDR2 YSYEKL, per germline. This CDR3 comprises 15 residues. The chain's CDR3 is CASSQDRGLGYEQYF. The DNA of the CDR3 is TGCGCCAGCAGCCAAGATCGAGGGTTGGGATACGAGCAGTACTTC.

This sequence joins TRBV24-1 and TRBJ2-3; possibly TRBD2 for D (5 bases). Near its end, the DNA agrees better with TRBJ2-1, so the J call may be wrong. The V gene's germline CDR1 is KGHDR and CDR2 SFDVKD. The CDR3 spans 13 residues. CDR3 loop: CATSDPGLNEQFF. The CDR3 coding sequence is TGTGCCACCAGTGACCCCGGACTGAATGAGCAGTTCTTC.

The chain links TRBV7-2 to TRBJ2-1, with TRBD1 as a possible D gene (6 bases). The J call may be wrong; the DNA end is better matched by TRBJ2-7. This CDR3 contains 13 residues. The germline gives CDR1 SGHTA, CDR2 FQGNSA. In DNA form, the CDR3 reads TGTGCCAGCAGCTCCGGACAGCACAATGAGCAGTACTTC. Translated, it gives CASSSGQHNEQYF.

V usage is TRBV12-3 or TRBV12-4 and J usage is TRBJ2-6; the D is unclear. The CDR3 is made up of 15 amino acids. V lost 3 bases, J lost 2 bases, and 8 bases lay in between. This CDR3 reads CASSLRGPGANVLTF. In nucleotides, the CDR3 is TGTGCCAGCAGTTTGCGAGGTCCTGGGGCCAACGTCCTGACTTTC.

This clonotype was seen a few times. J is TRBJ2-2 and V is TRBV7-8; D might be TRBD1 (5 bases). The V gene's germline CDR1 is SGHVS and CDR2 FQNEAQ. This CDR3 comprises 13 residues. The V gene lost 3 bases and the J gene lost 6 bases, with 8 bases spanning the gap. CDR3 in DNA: TGTGCCAGCAGCTTCACAGGCTCCGGGGAGCTGTTTTTT. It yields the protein CASSFTGSGELFF.

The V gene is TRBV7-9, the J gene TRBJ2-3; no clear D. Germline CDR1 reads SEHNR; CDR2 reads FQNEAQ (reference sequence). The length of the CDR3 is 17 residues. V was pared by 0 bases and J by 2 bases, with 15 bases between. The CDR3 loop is CASSLASGSTITDTQYF. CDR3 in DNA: TGTGCCAGCAGCTTAGCGTCCGGCTCCACAATCACAGATACGCAGTATTTT.

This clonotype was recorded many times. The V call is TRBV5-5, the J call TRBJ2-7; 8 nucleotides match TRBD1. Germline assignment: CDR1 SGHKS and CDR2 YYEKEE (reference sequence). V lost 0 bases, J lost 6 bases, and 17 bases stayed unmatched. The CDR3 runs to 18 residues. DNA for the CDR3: TGTGCCAGCAGCTTGGTCCCGGCGGTTGGCGGACAGGGTTTCGAGCAGTACTTC. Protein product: CASSLVPAVGGQGFEQYF.

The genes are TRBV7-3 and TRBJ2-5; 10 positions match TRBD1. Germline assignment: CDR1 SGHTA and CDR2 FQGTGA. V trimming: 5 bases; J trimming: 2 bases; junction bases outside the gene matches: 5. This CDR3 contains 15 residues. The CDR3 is CASSPTGGTQETQYF. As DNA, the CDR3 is TGTGCCAGCAGCCCGACAGGGGGCACGCAAGAGACCCAGTACTTC.

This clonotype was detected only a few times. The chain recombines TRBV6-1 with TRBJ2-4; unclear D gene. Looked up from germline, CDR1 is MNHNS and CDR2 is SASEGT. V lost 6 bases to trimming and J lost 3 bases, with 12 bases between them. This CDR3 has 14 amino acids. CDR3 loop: CASRDLDGKNIQYF. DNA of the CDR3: TGTGCCAGCAGGGATCTGGATGGCAAAAACATTCAGTACTTC.

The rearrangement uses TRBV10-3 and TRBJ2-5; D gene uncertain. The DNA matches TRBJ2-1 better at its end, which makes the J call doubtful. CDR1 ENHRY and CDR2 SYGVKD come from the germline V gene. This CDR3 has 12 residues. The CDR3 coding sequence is TGTGCCATCAGTGTTTCGGCGAATGAGCAGTTCTTC. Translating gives CAISVSANEQFF.

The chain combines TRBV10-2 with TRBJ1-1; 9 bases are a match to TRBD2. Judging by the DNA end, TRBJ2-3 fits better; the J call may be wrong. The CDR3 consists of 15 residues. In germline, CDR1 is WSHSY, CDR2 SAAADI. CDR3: CASSEISGGGNTQYF. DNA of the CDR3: TGCGCCAGCAGTGAGATTAGCGGGGGAGGAAATACGCAGTATTTT.

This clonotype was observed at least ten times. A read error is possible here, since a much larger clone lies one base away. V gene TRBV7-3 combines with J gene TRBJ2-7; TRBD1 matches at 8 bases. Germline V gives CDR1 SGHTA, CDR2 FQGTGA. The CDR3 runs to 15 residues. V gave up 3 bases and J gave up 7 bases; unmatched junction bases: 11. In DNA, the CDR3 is TGTGCCAGCAGCTTTACCGGACAGGGTATAGGTGAGCAGTACTTC. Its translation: CASSFTGQGIGEQYF.

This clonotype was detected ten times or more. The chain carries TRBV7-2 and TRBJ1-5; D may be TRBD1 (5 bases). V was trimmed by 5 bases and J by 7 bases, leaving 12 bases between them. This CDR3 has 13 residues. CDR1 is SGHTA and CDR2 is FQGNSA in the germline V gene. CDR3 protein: CASSVRGNQPQHF. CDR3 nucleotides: TGTGCCAGCAGCGTTAGGGGTAACCAGCCCCAGCATTTT.

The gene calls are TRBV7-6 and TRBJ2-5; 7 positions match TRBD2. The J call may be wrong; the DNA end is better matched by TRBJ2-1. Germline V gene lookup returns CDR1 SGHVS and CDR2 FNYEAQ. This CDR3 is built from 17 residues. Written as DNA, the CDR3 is TGTGCCAGCAGCTCCGCCCAGGGCGGGGGACTTTACAATGAGCAGTTCTTC. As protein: CASSSAQGGGLYNEQFF.

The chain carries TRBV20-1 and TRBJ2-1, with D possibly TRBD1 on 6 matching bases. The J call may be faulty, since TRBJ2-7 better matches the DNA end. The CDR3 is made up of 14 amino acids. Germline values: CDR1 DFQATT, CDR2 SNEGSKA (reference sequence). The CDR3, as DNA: TGCAGTGCTAGCCTCCGGGACAAATACAATGAGCAGTACTTC. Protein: CSASLRDKYNEQYF.

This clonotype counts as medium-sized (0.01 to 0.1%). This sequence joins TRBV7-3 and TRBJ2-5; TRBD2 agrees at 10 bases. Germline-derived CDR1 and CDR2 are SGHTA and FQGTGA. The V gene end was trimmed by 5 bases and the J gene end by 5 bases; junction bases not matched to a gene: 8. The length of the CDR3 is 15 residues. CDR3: CASSPGTSDLETQYF. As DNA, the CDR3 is TGTGCCAGCAGCCCAGGGACTAGCGATCTCGAGACCCAGTACTTC. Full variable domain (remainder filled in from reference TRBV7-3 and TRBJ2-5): GAGVSQTPSNKVTEKGKYVELRCDPISGHTALYWYRQSLGQGPEFLIYFQGTGAADDSGLPNDRFFAVRPEGSVSTLKIQRTERGDSAVYLCASSPGTSDLETQYFGPGTRLLVL.

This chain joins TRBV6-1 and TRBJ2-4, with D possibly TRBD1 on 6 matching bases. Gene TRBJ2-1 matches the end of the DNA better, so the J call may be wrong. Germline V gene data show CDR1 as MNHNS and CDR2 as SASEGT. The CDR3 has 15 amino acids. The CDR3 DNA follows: TGTGCCAGCAGCCACGGACAGTTCGGGTACAATGAGCAGTTCTTC. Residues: CASSHGQFGYNEQFF.